This T cell receptor (beta chain) is from a study of post-analysis software for immune sequencing data. Unique molecular identifiers were carried by the TCR beta cDNA libraries. MiXCR, applied by TCRdb to the PCR reads, yields one record per CDR3 protein. The data show hundreds of thousands of distinct CDR3 sequences, roughly half seen once. The germline V gene encodes CDR1 KGHDR and CDR2 SFDVKD. The CDR3 totals 13 residues. To note about this clonotype: No antigen is known for it.

Points from the study as a whole: In patients, about 5 TRBV segments were more frequent than in controls, with TRBV5-6, TRBV5-1 and TRBV20-1 among them.

Sequencing was done on a sample of blood. The V and J genes are TRBV24-1 and TRBJ2-7, with 9 positions matching TRBD1. The DNA end is a closer match to TRBJ2-5, so the J assignment may be wrong. This clonotype was sampled from a girl aged 5 to 17 with multiple sclerosis. The CDR3 protein is CATSDGQGETQYF. The CDR3 DNA follows: TGTGCCACCAGTGACGGACAGGGGGAGACCCAGTACTTC.